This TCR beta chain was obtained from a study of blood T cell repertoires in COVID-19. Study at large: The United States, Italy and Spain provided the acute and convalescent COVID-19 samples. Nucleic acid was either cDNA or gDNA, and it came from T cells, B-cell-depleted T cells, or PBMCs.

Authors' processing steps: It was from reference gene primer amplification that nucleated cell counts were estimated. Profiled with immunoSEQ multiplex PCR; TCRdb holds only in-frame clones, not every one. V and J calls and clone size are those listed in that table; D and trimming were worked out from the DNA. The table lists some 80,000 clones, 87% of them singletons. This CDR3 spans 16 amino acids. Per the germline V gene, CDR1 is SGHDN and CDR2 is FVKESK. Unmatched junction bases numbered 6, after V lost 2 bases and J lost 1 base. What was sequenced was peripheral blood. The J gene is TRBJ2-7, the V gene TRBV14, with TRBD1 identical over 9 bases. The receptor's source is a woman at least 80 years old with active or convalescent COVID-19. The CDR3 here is CASSQRNDRGSYEQYF. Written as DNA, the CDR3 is TGTGCCAGCAGCCAAAGGAATGACAGGGGGTCCTACGAGCAGTACTTC. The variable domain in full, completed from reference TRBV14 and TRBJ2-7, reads EAGVTQFPSHSVIEKGQTVTLRCDPISGHDNLYWYRRVMGKEIKFLLHFVKESKQDESGMPNNRFLAERTGGTYSTLKVQPAELEDSGVYFCASSQRNDRGSYEQYFGPGTRLTVT.